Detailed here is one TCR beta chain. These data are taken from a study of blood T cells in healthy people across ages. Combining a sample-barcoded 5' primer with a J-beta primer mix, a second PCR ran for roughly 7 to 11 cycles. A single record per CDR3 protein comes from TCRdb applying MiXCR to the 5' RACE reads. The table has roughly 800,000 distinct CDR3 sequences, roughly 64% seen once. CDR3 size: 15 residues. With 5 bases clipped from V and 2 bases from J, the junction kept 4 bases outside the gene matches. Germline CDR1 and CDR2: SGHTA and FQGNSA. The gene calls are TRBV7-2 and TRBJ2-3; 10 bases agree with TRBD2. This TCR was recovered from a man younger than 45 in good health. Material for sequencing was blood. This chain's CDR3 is CASSVTSGITDTQYF. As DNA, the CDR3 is TGTGCCAGCAGCGTTACTAGCGGGATCACAGATACGCAGTATTTT. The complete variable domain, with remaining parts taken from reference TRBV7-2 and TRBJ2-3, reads GAGVSQSPSNKVTEKGKDVELRCDPISGHTALYWYRQSLGQGLEFLIYFQGNSAPDKSGLPSDRFSAERTGGSVSTLTIQRTQQEDSAVYLCASSVTSGITDTQYFGPGTRLTVL.